Listed here is a single TCR beta chain. Its antigen is still unknown. The data were taken from a study of siplizumab effects on memory and regulatory T cells. Study conclusions and caveats: Siplizumab brought about a significant reduction in alloreactive sequences traceable to unstimulated CD4+ memory cells. Roughly 80-97% of proliferating CD4+ or CD8+ clones defied assignment to a naive or memory phenotype. Naive T cells, seemingly more diverse than memory cells, seemed major alloresponse contributors.

The CDR3 extends over 13 amino acids. Germline V gene lookup returns CDR1 LNHDA and CDR2 SQIVND (reference sequence). Trimming shortened V by 11 bases and J by 4 bases, and 14 bases separated the two germline ends. TCR templates, around 98,000 per sample, were assayed. TCRdb's table, derived via immunoSEQ multiplex PCR, lists solely in-frame clones and lacks some. The sample yields about 85,000 clones, more than 85% seen once. The sequencing sample was made of CD8+ T cells sorted from blood. The chain combines TRBV19 with TRBJ2-2; D remains ambiguous. This TCR came from a human donor in good health. The CDR3 here is CAVQTTGTGELFF. CDR3 DNA sequence: TGTGCCGTACAGACCACGGGCACCGGGGAGCTGTTTTTT.